This T cell receptor (beta chain) was sequenced in a study of radiation and T cells in renal cell carcinoma. CDR1 MNHNS and CDR2 SASEGT come from the germline V gene. Trimming pared 3 bases from V and 2 bases from J, leaving 14 bases between. The CDR3 sequence is 15 residues long. Sequencing used immunoSEQ multiplex PCR; TCRdb keeps in-frame clones, though not all of them. This sample yields roughly 120,000 clones, of which 75% to 90% are seen a single time; approximately 2% belongs to the top ten. Time point: blood 2 weeks post-SBRT. Treatment given: 15 Gy SBRT to primary tumor, nephrectomy 4 weeks later.

The clonotype was recovered from a woman in her fifties or sixties with renal cell carcinoma. The sample in question was blood, obtained from a patient whose treatment included radiotherapy and nephrectomy. The chain employs TRBV6-1 and TRBJ2-7; D is possibly TRBD1 (6 bases). The CDR3 DNA is TGTGCCAGCAGTGAGGGGACCGGGACACCCTACGAGCAGTACTTC. Translation gives CASSEGTGTPYEQYF.